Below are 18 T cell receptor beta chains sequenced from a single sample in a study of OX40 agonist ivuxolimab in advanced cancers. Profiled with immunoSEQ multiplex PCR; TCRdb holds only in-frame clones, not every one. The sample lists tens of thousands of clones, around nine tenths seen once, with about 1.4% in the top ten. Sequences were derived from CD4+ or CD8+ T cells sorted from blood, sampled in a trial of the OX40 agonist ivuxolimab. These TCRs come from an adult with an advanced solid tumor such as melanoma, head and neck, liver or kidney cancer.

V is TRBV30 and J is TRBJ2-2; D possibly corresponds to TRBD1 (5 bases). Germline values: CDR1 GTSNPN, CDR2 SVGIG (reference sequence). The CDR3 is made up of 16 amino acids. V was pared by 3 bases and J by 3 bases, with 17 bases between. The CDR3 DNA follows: TGTGCCTGGAGCCCCGGGCGGACATACGACACCGGGGAGCTGTTTTTT. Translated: CAWSPGRTYDTGELFF.

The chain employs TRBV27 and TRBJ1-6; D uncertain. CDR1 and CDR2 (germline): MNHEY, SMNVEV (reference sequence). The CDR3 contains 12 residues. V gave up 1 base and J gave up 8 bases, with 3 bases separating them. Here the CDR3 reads CASSLWDSPLHF. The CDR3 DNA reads TGTGCCAGCAGTTTATGGGATTCACCCCTCCACTTT.

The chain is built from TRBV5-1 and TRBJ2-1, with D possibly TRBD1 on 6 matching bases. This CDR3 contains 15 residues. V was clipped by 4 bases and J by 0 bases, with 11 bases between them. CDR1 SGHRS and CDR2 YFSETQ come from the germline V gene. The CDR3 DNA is TGCGCCAGCAGCCCCAGGGACACCTCCTACAATGAGCAGTTCTTC. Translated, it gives CASSPRDTSYNEQFF.

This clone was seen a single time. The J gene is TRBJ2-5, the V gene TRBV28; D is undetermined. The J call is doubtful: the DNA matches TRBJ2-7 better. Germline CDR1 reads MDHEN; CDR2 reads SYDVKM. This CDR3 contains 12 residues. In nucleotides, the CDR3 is TGTGCCAGCAGTGCTCCGGGTAACGAGCAGTACTTC. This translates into CASSAPGNEQYF.

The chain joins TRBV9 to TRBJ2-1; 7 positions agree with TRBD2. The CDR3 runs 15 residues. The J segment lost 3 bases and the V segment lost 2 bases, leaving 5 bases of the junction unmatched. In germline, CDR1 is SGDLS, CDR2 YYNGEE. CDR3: CASSVRGGIYNEQFF. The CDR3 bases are TGTGCCAGCAGCGTCCGGGGAGGGATCTACAATGAGCAGTTCTTC. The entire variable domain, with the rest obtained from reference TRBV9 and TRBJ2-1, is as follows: DSGVTQTPKHLITATGQRVTLRCSPRSGDLSVYWYQQSLDQGLQFLIQYYNGEERAKGNILERFSAQQFPDLHSELNLSSLELGDSALYFCASSVRGGIYNEQFFGPGTRLTVL.

The CDR3 protein is CASSLEREVFQETQYF. CDR3 DNA: TGCGCCAGCAGCCTGGAGCGGGAGGTCTTCCAAGAGACCCAGTACTTC. The chain carries TRBV5-1 and TRBJ2-5, with 9 nucleotides matching TRBD2. Germline V CDR1 and CDR2: SGHRS, YFSETQ. This CDR3 comprises 16 residues. Losses at the gene ends were 4 bases for V and 1 base for J; bases not matched to a gene: 8.

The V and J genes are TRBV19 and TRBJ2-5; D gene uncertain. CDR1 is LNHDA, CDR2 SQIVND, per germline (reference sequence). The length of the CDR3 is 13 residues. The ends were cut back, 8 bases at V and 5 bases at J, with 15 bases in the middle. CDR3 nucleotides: TGTGCCAGTGGTCCGGTCAACCGGGAGACCCAGTACTTC. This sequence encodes CASGPVNRETQYF.

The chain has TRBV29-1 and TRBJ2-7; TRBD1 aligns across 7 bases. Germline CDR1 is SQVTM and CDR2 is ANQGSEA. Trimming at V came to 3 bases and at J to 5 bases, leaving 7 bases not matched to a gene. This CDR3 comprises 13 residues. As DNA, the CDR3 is TGCAGCGTTGATCCGACAGGGCTCGACGAGCAGTACTTC. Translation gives CSVDPTGLDEQYF.

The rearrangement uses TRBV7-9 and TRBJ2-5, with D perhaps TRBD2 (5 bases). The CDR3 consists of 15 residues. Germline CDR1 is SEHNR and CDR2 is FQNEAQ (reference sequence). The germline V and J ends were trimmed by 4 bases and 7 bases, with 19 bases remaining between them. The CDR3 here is CASSSPRGGYGTQYF. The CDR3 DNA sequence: TGTGCCAGCAGCTCTCCGCGTGGCGGGTATGGGACCCAGTACTTC. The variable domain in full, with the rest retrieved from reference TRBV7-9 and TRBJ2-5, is DTGVSQNPRHKITKRGQNVTFRCDPISEHNRLYWYRQTLGQGPEFLTYFQNEAQLEKSRLLSDRFSAERPKGSFSTLEIQRTEQGDSAMYLCASSSPRGGYGTQYFGPGTRLLVL.

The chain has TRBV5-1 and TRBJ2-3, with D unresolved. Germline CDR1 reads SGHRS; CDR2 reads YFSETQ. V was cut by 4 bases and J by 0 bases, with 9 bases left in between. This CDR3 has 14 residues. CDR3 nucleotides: TGCGCCAGCAGCGCCCCAGAAAGCACAGATACGCAGTATTTT. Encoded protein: CASSAPESTDTQYF.

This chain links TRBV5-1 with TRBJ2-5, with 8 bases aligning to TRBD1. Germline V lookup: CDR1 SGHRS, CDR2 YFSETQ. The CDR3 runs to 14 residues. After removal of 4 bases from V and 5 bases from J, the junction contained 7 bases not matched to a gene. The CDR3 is CASSPDRVAETQYF. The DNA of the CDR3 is TGCGCCAGCAGCCCGGACAGGGTTGCGGAGACCCAGTACTTC.

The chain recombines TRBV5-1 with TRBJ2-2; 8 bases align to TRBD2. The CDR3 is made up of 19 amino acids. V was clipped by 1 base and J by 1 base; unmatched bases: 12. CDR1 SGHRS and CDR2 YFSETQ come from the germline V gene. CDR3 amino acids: CASSLTGLAGGRNTGELFF. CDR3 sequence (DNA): TGCGCCAGCAGCTTGACGGGCCTAGCGGGCGGTAGGAACACCGGGGAGCTGTTTTTT.

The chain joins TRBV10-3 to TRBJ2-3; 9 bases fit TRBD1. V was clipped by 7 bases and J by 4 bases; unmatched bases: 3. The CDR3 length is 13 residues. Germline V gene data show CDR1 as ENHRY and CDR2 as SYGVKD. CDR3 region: CAITGQGSDTQYF. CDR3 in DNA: TGTGCCATCACCGGACAGGGGTCAGATACGCAGTATTTT.

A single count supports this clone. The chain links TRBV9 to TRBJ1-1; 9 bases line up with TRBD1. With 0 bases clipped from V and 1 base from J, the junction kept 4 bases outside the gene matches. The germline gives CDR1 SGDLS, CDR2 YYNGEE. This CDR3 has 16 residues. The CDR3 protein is CASSVGLGQGNTEAFF. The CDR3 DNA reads TGTGCCAGCAGCGTAGGCTTGGGACAGGGGAACACTGAAGCTTTCTTT.

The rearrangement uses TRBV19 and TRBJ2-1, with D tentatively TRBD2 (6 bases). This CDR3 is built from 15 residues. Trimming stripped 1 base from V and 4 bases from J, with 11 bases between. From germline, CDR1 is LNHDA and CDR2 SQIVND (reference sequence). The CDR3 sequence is CASSIGTNTYNEQFF. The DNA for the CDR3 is TGTGCCAGTAGTATAGGGACTAATACATACAATGAGCAGTTCTTC.

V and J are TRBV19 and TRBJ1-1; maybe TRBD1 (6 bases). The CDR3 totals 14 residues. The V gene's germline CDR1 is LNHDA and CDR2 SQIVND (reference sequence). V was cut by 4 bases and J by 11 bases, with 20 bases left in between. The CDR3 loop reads CASSTRGQSSPAFF. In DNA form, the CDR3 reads TGTGCCAGTAGTACTAGGGGACAATCAAGTCCCGCTTTCTTT. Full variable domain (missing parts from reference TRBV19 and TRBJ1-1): DGGITQSPKYLFRKEGQNVTLSCEQNLNHDAMYWYRQDPGQGLRLIYYSQIVNDFQKGDIAEGYSVSREKKESFPLTVTSAQKNPTAFYLCASSTRGQSSPAFFGQGTRLTVV.

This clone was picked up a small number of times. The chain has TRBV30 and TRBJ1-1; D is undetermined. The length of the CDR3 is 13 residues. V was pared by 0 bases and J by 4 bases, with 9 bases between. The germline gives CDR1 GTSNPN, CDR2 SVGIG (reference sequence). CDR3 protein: CAWSVLEGTEAFF. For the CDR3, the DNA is TGTGCCTGGAGTGTACTAGAGGGCACTGAAGCTTTCTTT.

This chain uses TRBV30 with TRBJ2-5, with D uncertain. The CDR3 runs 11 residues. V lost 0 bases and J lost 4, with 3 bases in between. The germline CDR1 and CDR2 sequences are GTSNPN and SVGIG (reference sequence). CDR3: CAWSVSETQYF. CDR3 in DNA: TGTGCCTGGAGTGTTTCAGAGACCCAGTACTTC.